One sample yielded the 32 T cell receptor beta chains listed below, sequenced in a study of blood T cell repertoires in COVID-19. TCRdb keeps only in-frame clones here, not all; method: immunoSEQ multiplex PCR. The table records 200,000 to 250,000 clones, 86% of them present only once. Sequences were obtained from peripheral blood. Every receptor here comes from a woman aged 25 to 39 who had recovered from COVID-19.

The rearrangement uses TRBV7-2 and TRBJ2-1; TRBD2 is a possible D gene (7 bases). The germline CDR1 and CDR2 sequences are SGHTA and FQGNSA. There are 15 residues in the CDR3. Trimming stripped 7 bases from V and 4 bases from J, with 17 bases between. CDR3 sequence (DNA): TGTGCCAGCATCCAGAGGGGGGGCCGATACAATGAGCAGTTCTTC. This encodes CASIQRGGRYNEQFF.

The chain is built from TRBV6-5 and TRBJ2-1; D is perhaps TRBD2 (5 bases). The CDR3 runs to 16 residues. Per germline, CDR1 MNHEY and CDR2 SVGAGI. Deletions cut 0 bases from V and 0 bases from J, with 9 bases between. The DNA for the CDR3 is TGTGCCAGCAGTTACTCCCTAGCCAACTCCTACAATGAGCAGTTCTTC. As protein: CASSYSLANSYNEQFF.

The gene calls are TRBV29-1 and TRBJ2-7; 11 nucleotides match TRBD1. From germline, CDR1 is SQVTM and CDR2 ANQGSEA. Trimming took 4 bases from V and 3 from J; bases not matched to a gene: 5. The CDR3 is 14 residues long. CDR3 region: CSVGGQGANYEQYF. In DNA form, the CDR3 reads TGCAGCGTTGGCGGACAGGGGGCCAACTACGAGCAGTACTTC.

V gene TRBV7-6 combines with J gene TRBJ1-3; D is undetermined. This CDR3 is built from 16 residues. Trimming took off 6 bases at V and 0 bases at J, with 15 bases between the two ends. CDR1 SGHVS and CDR2 FNYEAQ come from the germline V gene. CDR3 nucleotides: TGTGCCAGCAGTTTTAGTTTGGAGCGCTCTGGAAACACCATATATTTT. This codes for CASSFSLERSGNTIYF. Complete variable domain (other parts from reference TRBV7-6 and TRBJ1-3): GAGVSQSPRYKVTKRGQDVALRCDPISGHVSLYWYRQALGQGPEFLTYFNYEAQQDKSGLPNDRFSAERPEGSISTLTIQRTEQRDSAMYRCASSFSLERSGNTIYFGEGSWLTVV.

The rearrangement joins TRBV28 to TRBJ1-3; TRBD1 agrees at 10 bases. CDR3 length: 15 amino acids. Per the germline V gene, CDR1 is MDHEN and CDR2 is SYDVKM. Trimming removed 6 bases from V and 3 bases from J; junction bases left unmatched: 5. The CDR3 coding sequence is TGTGCCAGCAGCCCGACAGGGGGCGTTGGAAACACCATATATTTT. Amino acid sequence: CASSPTGGVGNTIYF.

This clone has just one count. This rearrangement joins TRBV11-2 to TRBJ2-7; 7 positions match TRBD1. Germline V lookup: CDR1 SGHAT, CDR2 FQNNGV. J was trimmed by 3 bases and V by 5 bases; bases with no gene match: 7. The CDR3 spans 14 residues. The DNA for the CDR3 is TGTGCCAGCAGCCCTAACAGGGGCGACTACGAGCAGTACTTC. Encoded protein: CASSPNRGDYEQYF.

The gene calls are TRBV5-4 and TRBJ2-5; D may be TRBD1 (5 bases). In germline, CDR1 is SGHNT, CDR2 YYREEE (reference sequence). The CDR3 spans 16 residues. The V and J ends lost 4 bases and 5 bases respectively, with 21 bases between them. The CDR3 spells CASSPSAQGAGETQYF. CDR3 sequence (DNA): TGTGCCAGCAGCCCCTCCGCCCAAGGGGCCGGGGAGACCCAGTACTTC.

This chain uses TRBV7-9 with TRBJ1-1; 7 nucleotides align to TRBD1. The V and J ends lost 5 bases and 0 bases, in that order; junction bases with no gene match: 12. There are 17 residues in the CDR3. Germline CDR1 SEHNR, CDR2 FQNEAQ (reference sequence). CDR3 nucleotide sequence: TGTGCCAGCAGCCCCGAGACAGGGTTTCACATGAACACTGAAGCTTTCTTT. Residues: CASSPETGFHMNTEAFF. Full variable domain (rest looked up from reference TRBV7-9 and TRBJ1-1): DTGVSQNPRHKITKRGQNVTFRCDPISEHNRLYWYRQTLGQGPEFLTYFQNEAQLEKSRLLSDRFSAERPKGSFSTLEIQRTEQGDSAMYLCASSPETGFHMNTEAFFGQGTRLTVV.

The gene calls are TRBV5-6 and TRBJ1-1; 8 bases fit TRBD1. This CDR3 is 15 amino acids long. V lost 2 bases to trimming and J lost 1 base; unmatched junction nucleotides: 4. Looked up from germline, CDR1 is SGHDT and CDR2 is YYEEEE. The CDR3 loop reads CASSFLGTGNTEAFF. As DNA, the CDR3 is TGTGCCAGCAGCTTCCTAGGGACAGGGAACACTGAAGCTTTCTTT.

The rearrangement links TRBV3-1 (or the pseudogene TRBV3-2) to TRBJ1-1; D may be TRBD1 (5 bases). Germline CDR1 reads LGHDT; CDR2 reads YNNKEL (reference sequence). The CDR3 sequence is 14 residues long. V lost 4 bases, J lost 4 bases, and 13 bases lay in between. CDR3 loop: CASSPIGGSTEAFF. The CDR3 nucleotides are TGTGCCAGCAGCCCGATCGGGGGGAGCACTGAAGCTTTCTTT.

This chain uses TRBV19 with TRBJ1-5; D is uncertain. Per germline, CDR1 LNHDA and CDR2 SQIVND (reference sequence). This CDR3 is built from 16 residues. V gave up 7 bases and J gave up 4 bases, with 20 bases separating them. In nucleotides, the CDR3 is TGTGCCAGTAAGCTTTGGGAGGGAGTCTCAAATCAGCCCCAGCATTTT. This codes for CASKLWEGVSNQPQHF.

Only one count was recorded for this clone. V gene TRBV7-2 combines with J gene TRBJ2-5; 12 bases agree with TRBD2. CDR1 is SGHTA, CDR2 FQGNSA, per germline. This CDR3 is 15 amino acids long. With 5 bases clipped from V and 4 bases from J, the junction kept 5 bases outside the gene matches. The CDR3 nucleotides are TGTGCCAGCAGCCACCTAGCGGGGGGGCGAGAGACCCAGTACTTC. Translating it yields CASSHLAGGRETQYF.

The chain recombines TRBV15 with TRBJ1-5, with D uncertain. Trimming removed 3 bases from V and 5 bases from J, with 5 bases in between. The CDR3 covers 12 residues. Looked up from germline, CDR1 is LNHNV and CDR2 is YYDKDF (reference sequence). The chain's CDR3 is CATSRDYQPQHF. The CDR3 DNA reads TGTGCCACCAGCAGGGACTATCAGCCCCAGCATTTT.

The chain combines TRBV2 with TRBJ2-1; possible D gene TRBD2, 5 bases. In germline, CDR1 is SNHLY, CDR2 FYNNEI. CDR3 length: 15 residues. V was trimmed by 6 bases and J by 6 bases, leaving 18 bases between them. The chain's CDR3 is CASSRLGSGSNEQFF. CDR3 in DNA: TGTGCCAGCAGCCGGCTAGGGAGTGGCTCCAATGAGCAGTTCTTC.

J is TRBJ2-1 and V is TRBV6-5, with 7 bases fitting TRBD1. This CDR3 contains 15 residues. V gave up 0 bases and J gave up 5 bases; unmatched junction bases: 4. Germline V gives CDR1 MNHEY, CDR2 SVGAGI. Written as DNA, the CDR3 is TGTGCCAGCAGTTACTCGCAGGGGGTGGACAATGAGCAGTTCTTC. Protein product: CASSYSQGVDNEQFF.

The chain recombines TRBV6-5 with TRBJ1-2; perhaps TRBD1 as D (6 bases). Germline V gives CDR1 MNHEY, CDR2 SVGAGI. The CDR3 consists of 12 residues. Trimming took 7 bases from V and 4 from J, leaving 10 bases between them. This CDR3 reads CASKKDSYGYTF. CDR3 nucleotides: TGTGCCAGCAAAAAGGACAGCTATGGCTACACCTTC.

J is TRBJ2-7 and V is TRBV5-1, with D possibly matching TRBD1 (6 bases). The germline gives CDR1 SGHRS, CDR2 YFSETQ. This CDR3 comprises 15 residues. The V end was cut by 4 bases, the J end by 0 bases, with 14 bases between. The CDR3 here is CASSPRQDFSYEQYF. CDR3 nucleotide sequence: TGCGCCAGCAGCCCCCGACAGGACTTCTCCTACGAGCAGTACTTC.

This clone was seen just once. This chain joins TRBV6-5 and TRBJ1-2; TRBD1 is a possible D gene (5 bases). Germline loops: CDR1 MNHEY, CDR2 SVGAGI. The CDR3 runs 13 residues. V was pared by 7 bases and J by 6 bases, with 15 bases between. CDR3 protein: CASTKTESNGYTF. For the CDR3, the DNA is TGTGCCAGCACCAAGACAGAATCCAATGGCTACACCTTC.

The V call is TRBV5-1, the J call TRBJ2-3; D is unresolved. The germline CDR1 and CDR2 sequences are SGHRS and YFSETQ. V was trimmed by 2 bases and J by 0 bases, leaving 4 bases between them. The length of the CDR3 is 13 residues. The CDR3 DNA sequence: TGCGCCAGCAGCTTAACTAGCACAGATACGCAGTATTTT. This sequence encodes CASSLTSTDTQYF.

The chain links TRBV12-3 or TRBV12-4 to TRBJ2-1, with D tentatively TRBD1 (5 bases). The CDR3 is 12 amino acids. V gave up 6 bases and J gave up 8 bases, with 11 bases separating them. The CDR3 reads CASRISRDEQFF. The CDR3, as DNA: TGTGCCAGCAGAATTAGCAGGGATGAGCAGTTCTTC.

This clone was seen only a few times. The rearrangement uses TRBV15 and TRBJ1-3; tentatively, D is TRBD1 (5 bases). Germline V gene sequence: CDR1 LNHNV, CDR2 YYDKDF (reference sequence). CDR3 length: 13 residues. V gave up 1 base and J gave up 7 bases, with 8 bases separating them. CDR3 DNA: TGTGCCACCAGCAGAGGTGGGGGGAACACCATATATTTT. Its protein is CATSRGGGNTIYF.

This clone came up once. The chain employs TRBV7-3 and TRBJ2-5; 7 bases are a match to TRBD1. The V segment lost 5 bases and the J segment 1 base; nucleotides outside the gene matches: 1. Germline CDR1 reads SGHTA; CDR2 reads FQGTGA. This CDR3 comprises 13 residues. This CDR3 reads CASSRQGQETQYF. The CDR3 bases are TGTGCCAGCAGCCGACAGGGCCAAGAGACCCAGTACTTC.

V and J are TRBV3-1 (or the pseudogene TRBV3-2) and TRBJ1-1, with 7 bases aligning to TRBD1. The ends lost 1 base at V and 0 bases at J; junction bases unmatched: 5. Germline V gene data show CDR1 as LGHDT and CDR2 as YNNKEL (reference sequence). The CDR3 contains 16 residues. The CDR3 region is CASSQGITGVNTEAFF. The CDR3 DNA is TGTGCCAGCAGCCAAGGCATTACAGGGGTGAACACTGAAGCTTTCTTT.

This clone has at least ten counts. CDR3 nucleotide sequence: TGTGCCACTGAGCGGCGGGGGCTCACTGAAGCTTTCTTT. Translated: CATERRGLTEAFF. The V gene is TRBV19, the J gene TRBJ1-1; possible D gene TRBD1, 6 bases. V was pared by 10 bases and J by 4 bases, with 16 bases between. The CDR3 loop spans 13 amino acids. Germline assignment: CDR1 LNHDA and CDR2 SQIVND (reference sequence).

The chain employs TRBV19 and TRBJ2-5, with 7 bases lining up with TRBD1. V lost 0 bases, J lost 5 bases, and 9 bases stayed unmatched. The CDR3 extends over 16 amino acids. Germline V lookup: CDR1 LNHDA, CDR2 SQIVND (reference sequence). Here the CDR3 DNA reads TGTGCCAGTAGTATAGATCTGACAGGGAAAGGGGAGACCCAGTACTTC. Amino acids: CASSIDLTGKGETQYF.

V and J are TRBV18 and TRBJ2-5, with D possibly matching TRBD2 (7 bases). Germline CDR1 is KGHSH and CDR2 is LQKENI. The CDR3 consists of 16 residues. V dropped 4 bases and J dropped 4 bases, with 19 bases sitting between them. The CDR3 region has the DNA TGTGCCAGCTCACTCCTGCCGGGGGGCGCGTTAGAGACCCAGTACTTC. The encoded protein is CASSLLPGGALETQYF.

This clone was found a few times. V gene TRBV6-6 combines with J gene TRBJ2-7; D possibly corresponds to TRBD2 (5 bases). The CDR3 consists of 15 residues. The germline V gene encodes CDR1 MNHNY and CDR2 SVGAGI (reference sequence). The germline V and J ends were trimmed by 7 bases and 3 bases, with 19 bases remaining between them. The CDR3 nucleotides read TGTGCCAGCATGAAAACCTCTAACCGGGACTACGAGCAGTACTTC. Translation: CASMKTSNRDYEQYF.

This clone was picked up one time. The chain carries TRBV3-1 (or the pseudogene TRBV3-2) and TRBJ2-5; 15 bases line up with TRBD2. Germline assignment: CDR1 LGHDT and CDR2 YNNKEL (reference sequence). Germline trimming cut 4 bases from V and 4 bases from J; bases unmatched to any gene: 10. The CDR3 covers 18 residues. CDR3 protein: CASSLGLAGGINGETQYF. CDR3 DNA: TGTGCCAGCAGCCTCGGACTAGCGGGGGGGATTAACGGAGAGACCCAGTACTTC.

This clone was observed once. The rearrangement joins TRBV5-1 to TRBJ2-7; 15 positions match TRBD2. The CDR3 totals 17 residues. Germline lookup yields CDR1 SGHRS and CDR2 YFSETQ. The trim removed 3 bases at V and 0 bases at J, leaving 4 bases unmatched. The CDR3 sequence: CASSSGLAGGLSYEQYF. CDR3 in DNA: TGCGCCAGCAGCTCGGGACTAGCGGGGGGTCTCTCCTACGAGCAGTACTTC. Combining the CDR3 with reference TRBV5-1 and TRBJ2-7 gives the whole variable domain KAGVTQTPRYLIKTRGQQVTLSCSPISGHRSVSWYQQTPGQGLQFLFEYFSETQRNKGNFPGRFSGRQFSNSRSEMNVSTLELGDSALYLCASSSGLAGGLSYEQYFGPGTRLTVT.

Of note for this clone: Other DNA sequences in the same sample also yield this CDR3. The V gene is TRBV12-3 or TRBV12-4, the J gene TRBJ2-5; maybe TRBD1 (6 bases). The CDR3 length is 13 residues. Trimming cost V 3 bases and J 4 bases, with 9 bases left between them. CDR3 sequence: CASSLSGVETQYF. CDR3 DNA sequence: TGTGCCAGCAGTTTGTCAGGGGTAGAGACCCAGTACTTC.

This clone was detected only once. The chain recombines TRBV29-1 with TRBJ2-5; D possibly corresponds to TRBD2 (6 bases). The CDR3 runs 13 residues. Germline CDR1 is SQVTM and CDR2 is ANQGSEA. Trimming stripped 3 bases from V and 5 bases from J, with 13 bases between. Written as DNA, the CDR3 is TGCAGCGTTGACCCCACTAGCTCGGAGACCCAGTACTTC. Encoded protein: CSVDPTSSETQYF.

The chain has TRBV29-1 and TRBJ2-7; D gene uncertain. Germline V gene sequence: CDR1 SQVTM, CDR2 ANQGSEA. V was clipped by 6 bases and J by 3 bases, with 9 bases between them. The CDR3 contains 11 residues. Here the CDR3 DNA reads TGCAGCGTCCGGGTAGGCTACGAGCAGTACTTC. Translated: CSVRVGYEQYF.